Listed below are T cell receptor beta chains from one sample, sequenced in a study of blood T cell repertoires in COVID-19. Assay: immunoSEQ multiplex PCR; the TCRdb copy retains only in-frame clones and omits some. The sample lists roughly 95,000 clones, more than 75% occurring once. Specimen: peripheral blood. All receptors derive from a man aged 45-60 years with active or convalescent COVID-19. CDR3s include the opening cysteine and the closing phenylalanine or tryptophan. The D gene is left open where the match is weak. The size of a clone is reported for some rows only, either as once, few or many, or as a class for expanded clones.

>TRBV2|NA|NA|TRBJ1-5|15
CASSVAAYSNQPQHF
TGTGCCAGCAGTGTCGCGGCTTATAGCAATCAGCCCCAGCATTTT
>TRBV7-2|few|TRBD1|TRBJ1-5|13
CASSTHRGQPQHF
TGTGCCAGCAGCACGCACAGGGGGCAGCCCCAGCATTTT
>TRBV19|NA|TRBD2|TRBJ2-2|16
CASSSIGGANTGELFF
TGTGCCAGTAGTTCTATCGGGGGGGCCAACACCGGGGAGCTGTTTTTT
>TRBV3-1/TRBV3-2|NA|TRBD1|TRBJ1-4|16
CASSQDLTGISEKLFF
TGTGCCAGCAGCCAAGACCTGACAGGGATTTCTGAAAAACTGTTTTTT
>TRBV6-6|once|NA|TRBJ2-3|14
CASSYPTATDTQYF
TGTGCCAGCAGTTACCCGACAGCCACAGATACGCAGTATTTT
>TRBV24-1|NA|NA|TRBJ2-7|13
CATSDGASHEQYF
TGTGCCACCAGTGATGGAGCCAGCCACGAGCAGTACTTC
>TRBV27|NA|TRBD1|TRBJ1-2|14
CASSFRQGDYGYTF
TGTGCCAGCAGTTTTAGACAGGGGGACTATGGCTACACCTTC
>TRBV28|NA|NA|TRBJ2-1|13
CASSLRGSWEQFF
TGTGCCAGCAGTTTACGGGGATCGTGGGAGCAGTTCTTC
>TRBV7-8|NA|NA|TRBJ1-4|15
CASSPRDNTPEKLFF
TGTGCCAGCAGCCCCCGGGACAACACGCCCGAAAAACTGTTTTTT
>TRBV7-2|once|NA|TRBJ2-1|15
CASSLGSGLYNEQFF
TGTGCCAGCAGCTTAGGAAGCGGGCTTTACAATGAGCAGTTCTTC
>TRBV5-4|NA|NA|TRBJ1-6|14
CASSLDRSNSPLHF
TGTGCCAGCAGCTTGGACAGGTCTAATTCACCCCTCCACTTT
>TRBV27|once|NA|TRBJ1-1|14
CASSSWDTITEAFF
TGTGCCAGCAGTAGTTGGGACACAATCACTGAAGCTTTCTTT
>TRBV7-8|NA|TRBD2|TRBJ2-3|18
CASSLTSGGAMSTDTQYF
TGTGCCAGCAGCTTAACTAGCGGGGGGGCCATGAGCACAGATACGCAGTATTTT
>TRBV12-3/TRBV12-4|NA|NA|TRBJ1-2|12
CASSLGGEGYTF
TGTGCCAGCAGCCTCGGGGGGGAGGGCTACACCTTC
>TRBV20-1|NA|TRBD1|TRBJ2-3|14
CSASRQGWTDTQYF
TGCAGTGCTAGTAGACAGGGTTGGACAGATACGCAGTATTTT
>TRBV5-1|once|NA|TRBJ1-4|12
CAGNRDNEKLFF
TGCGCCGGGAACAGGGATAATGAAAAACTGTTTTTT
>TRBV4-1|NA|TRBD2|TRBJ2-3|17
CASSQEVAGGVTDTQYF
TGCGCCAGCAGCCAAGAAGTCGCGGGGGGGGTAACAGATACGCAGTATTTT
>TRBV25-1|NA|NA|TRBJ1-5|14
CASSELTAYQPQHF
TGTGCCAGCAGTGAATTGACAGCCTATCAGCCCCAGCATTTT
>TRBV30|NA|NA|TRBJ1-2|14
CAWKRLGNNYGYTF
TGTGCCTGGAAGCGGTTGGGGAATAACTATGGCTACACCTTC
>TRBV25-1|NA|NA|TRBJ2-3|16
CASSEWGGTGTDTQYF
TGTGCCAGCAGTGAATGGGGCGGGACGGGCACAGATACGCAGTATTTT
>TRBV28|NA|TRBD1|TRBJ1-1|13
CASDTDRVTEAFF
TGTGCCAGCGATACGGACAGGGTCACTGAAGCTTTCTTT
>TRBV4-1|NA|NA|TRBJ2-1|17
CASSQAISGRGNNEQFF
TGCGCCAGCAGCCAAGCGATCTCAGGGAGGGGGAACAATGAGCAGTTCTTC